The present T cell receptor (beta chain) was sequenced within a study of T-cell memory formation after mild COVID-19 (dated by TCRdb to 2020 to 2023). In terms of the full investigation: TCR sequence clusters from the two donors were largely donor specific. In a couple of donors, T-cell clones that expanded and contracted after mild COVID-19 were followed by sequencing TCRalpha and TCRbeta repertoires longitudinally. Two young, previously healthy adult volunteers made up the cohort, one male and one female.

Ficoll-Paque density gradient centrifugation was the method used to isolate PBMCs. The CDR3 starts with the cysteine, ends with the phenylalanine, and has 13 residues. Left in the record is the CDR3 DNA by itself, 39 bases read in frame from the first base. V has 8 bases trimmed and J has 2 bases trimmed; junction bases matching no gene number 5. Per the germline V gene, ENHRY is the CDR1 and SYGVKD is the CDR2. The sequencing machine was an Illumina NovaSeq 6000. TCRalpha and TCRbeta cDNA libraries were constructed by 5'RACE with constant-segment primers, with sample barcodes and unique molecular identifiers being introduced. RNA was extracted from every sample with Trizol reagent. Libraries were amplified in two PCR steps, with a second sample barcode and Illumina TruSeq adapters added in the second step. Sequencing of libraries was performed on an Illumina NovaSeq with 2 x 150 bp paired-end reads. Under the source paper's analysis protocol: Reads were demultiplexed and collapsed into UMI-guided consensus sequences with migec v1.2.7. Using mixcr v2.1.11, UMI consensuses were aligned to TRA and TRB V and J templates and then assembled into clonotypes. Expanded or contracted clonotypes were those called significant by both edgeR and NoisET, with noise models trained on biological replicates. For edgeR calls, the cutoffs were a false discovery rate-adjusted p below 0.01 and a log2 fold-change threshold of 1. As an exploratory analysis of dynamics, PCA with hierarchical clustering was applied to max-normalized trajectories of the 1000 most abundant clonotypes. The CD4 or CD8 phenotype of responding clones was assigned using the separately sequenced CD4+ and CD8+ repertoires. Clones were called with MiXCR by TCRdb after fastp trimmed the public reads at Q25, and only in-frame beta chains were retained. Under each unique CDR3 protein, matching rows form one entry showing the most common genes and DNA. TCRdb, rather than the study authors, made the V and J calls. Within this sample are over 150,000 distinct CDR3 sequences, with about a fifth of them counted one time only. Of the sample, roughly 4% is held by the ten largest clones.

This clonotype was observed many times. The antigen it binds to is not known. Base qualities are not at hand, and no much larger clone is one base apart. Overall study outcomes, separate from this receptor: The study covered only two mild cases, and larger cohorts including severe cases with pre-infection samples were considered necessary. Balanced CD4/CD8 phenotypes were observed for clones contracting from day 15 to 85, whereas a bias towards CD4+ was observed for a second wave of clones expanding from day 15 to 37. SARS-CoV-2 specificity of the second-wave clones peaking on day 37 was not confirmed. Contracting CD4+ clones turned up mainly in the CM and EM memory subsets, whereas EMRA was where CD8+ clones were enriched. Some responding clones were detected in pre-infection memory, which suggested that pre-existing cross-reactive memory T cells had joined the SARS-CoV-2 response.

The chain is assembled from TRBV10-3 and TRBJ1-2; TRBD1 fits 7 bases in the junction. The specimen sequenced was PBMCs or a T cell subset sorted from them (not recorded which). The origin of this receptor is a man between 18 and 29 years old who had mild COVID-19 (a few samples of this study predate the infection). The sample titles of this study are shuffled in the database, so cell type and time point are left out; the donor was told from shared clones. The CDR3 has the sequence CAIRDSRNYGYTF. The base sequence is TGTGCCATCCGGGACAGTCGGAACTATGGCTACACCTTC.